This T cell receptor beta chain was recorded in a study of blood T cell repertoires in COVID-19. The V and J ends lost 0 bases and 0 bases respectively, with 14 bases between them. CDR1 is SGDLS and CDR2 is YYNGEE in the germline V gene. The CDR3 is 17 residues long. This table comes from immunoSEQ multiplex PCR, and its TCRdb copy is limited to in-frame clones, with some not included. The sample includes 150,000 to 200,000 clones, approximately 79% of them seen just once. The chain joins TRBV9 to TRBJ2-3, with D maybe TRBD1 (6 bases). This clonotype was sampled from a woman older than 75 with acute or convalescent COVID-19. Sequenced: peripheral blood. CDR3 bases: TGTGCCAGCAGCGTAGACGGATGGACAGCTAGCACAGATACGCAGTATTTT. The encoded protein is CASSVDGWTASTDTQYF.